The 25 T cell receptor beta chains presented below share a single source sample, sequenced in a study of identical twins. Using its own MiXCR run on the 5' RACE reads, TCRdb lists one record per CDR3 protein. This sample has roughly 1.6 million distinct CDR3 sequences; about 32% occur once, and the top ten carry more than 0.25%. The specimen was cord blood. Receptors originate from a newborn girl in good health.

CDR3 coding DNA: TGTGCCAGCAGCCTTGGGGTTCCAGCCTACAATGAGCAGTTCTTC. It encodes CASSLGVPAYNEQFF. This chain joins TRBV3-1 and TRBJ2-1; D call uncertain. From germline, CDR1 is LGHDT and CDR2 YNNKEL (reference sequence). The length of the CDR3 is 15 residues. V was trimmed by 4 bases and J by 2 bases, leaving 12 bases between them.

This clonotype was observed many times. The CDR3 DNA follows: TGTGCCATCAGTGACACAGATACGCAGTATTTT. Its protein is CAISDTDTQYF. V and J are TRBV10-3 and TRBJ2-3; D is ambiguous. This CDR3 is 11 amino acids long. The V and J ends lost 3 bases and 2 bases respectively, with 0 bases between them. Germline-derived CDR1 and CDR2 are ENHRY and SYGVKD.

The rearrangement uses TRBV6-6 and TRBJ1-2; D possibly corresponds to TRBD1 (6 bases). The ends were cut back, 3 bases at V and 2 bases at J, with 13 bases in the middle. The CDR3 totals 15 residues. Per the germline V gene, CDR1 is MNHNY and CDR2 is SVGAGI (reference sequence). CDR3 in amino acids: CASSYRGAPNYGYTF. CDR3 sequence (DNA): TGTGCCAGCAGTTATCGGGGGGCGCCGAACTATGGCTACACCTTC.

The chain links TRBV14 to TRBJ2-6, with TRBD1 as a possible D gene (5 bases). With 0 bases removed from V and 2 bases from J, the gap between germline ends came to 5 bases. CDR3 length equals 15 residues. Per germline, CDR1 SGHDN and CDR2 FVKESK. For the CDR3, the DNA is TGTGCCAGCAGCCAAGAGGGGCCTGGGGCCAACGTCCTGACTTTC. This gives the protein CASSQEGPGANVLTF.

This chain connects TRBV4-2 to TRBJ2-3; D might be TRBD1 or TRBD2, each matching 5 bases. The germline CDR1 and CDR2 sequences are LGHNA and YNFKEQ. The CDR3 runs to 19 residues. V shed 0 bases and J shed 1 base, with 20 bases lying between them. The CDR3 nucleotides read TGTGCCAGCAGCCAAGAGGGTCGGCTTCGGTTGGGGGGCACAGATACGCAGTATTTT. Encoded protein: CASSQEGRLRLGGTDTQYF.

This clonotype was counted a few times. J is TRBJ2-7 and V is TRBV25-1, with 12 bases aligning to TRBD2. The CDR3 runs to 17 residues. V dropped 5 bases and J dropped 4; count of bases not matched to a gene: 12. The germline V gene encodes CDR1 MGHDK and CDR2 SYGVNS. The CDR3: CASSPRTSGTLWYEQYF. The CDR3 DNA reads TGTGCCAGCAGTCCTCGGACTAGCGGGACCTTGTGGTACGAGCAGTACTTC.

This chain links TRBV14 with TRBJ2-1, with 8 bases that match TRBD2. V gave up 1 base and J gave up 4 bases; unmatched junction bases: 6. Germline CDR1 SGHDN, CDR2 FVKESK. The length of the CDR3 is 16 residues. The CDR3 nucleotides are TGTGCCAGCAGCCAAGCGGGACTAGGGTCTTACAATGAGCAGTTCTTC. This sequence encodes CASSQAGLGSYNEQFF. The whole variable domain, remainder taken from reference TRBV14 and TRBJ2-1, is EAGVTQFPSHSVIEKGQTVTLRCDPISGHDNLYWYRRVMGKEIKFLLHFVKESKQDESGMPNNRFLAERTGGTYSTLKVQPAELEDSGVYFCASSQAGLGSYNEQFFGPGTRLTVL.

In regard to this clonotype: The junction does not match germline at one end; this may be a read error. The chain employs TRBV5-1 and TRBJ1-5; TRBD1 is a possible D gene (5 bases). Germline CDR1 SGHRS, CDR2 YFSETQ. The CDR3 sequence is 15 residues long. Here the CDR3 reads CVSSLGTQGDQPQHF. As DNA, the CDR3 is TGCGTCAGCAGCTTGGGGACGCAGGGCGATCAGCCCCAGCATTTT.

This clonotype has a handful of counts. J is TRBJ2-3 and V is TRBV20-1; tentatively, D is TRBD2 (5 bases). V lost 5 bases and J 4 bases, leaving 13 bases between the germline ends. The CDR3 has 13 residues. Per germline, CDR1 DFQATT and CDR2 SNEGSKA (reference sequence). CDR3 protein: CSAGVGGADTQYF. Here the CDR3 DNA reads TGCAGTGCTGGAGTCGGAGGCGCAGATACGCAGTATTTT.

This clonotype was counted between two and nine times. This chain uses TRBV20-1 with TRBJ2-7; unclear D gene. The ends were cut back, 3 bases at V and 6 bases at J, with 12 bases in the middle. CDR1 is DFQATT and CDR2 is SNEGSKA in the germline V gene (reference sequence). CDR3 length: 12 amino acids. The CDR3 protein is CSARARQFEQYF. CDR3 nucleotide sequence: TGCAGTGCTAGGGCCAGGCAGTTCGAGCAGTACTTC.

CDR3 nucleotide sequence: TGTGCCAGCAGCCAAGTTACTAGCTCGGGGTACGAGCAGTACTTC. Translated: CASSQVTSSGYEQYF. This chain connects TRBV3-1 to TRBJ2-7, with D tentatively TRBD2 (6 bases). The ends were cut back, 1 base at V and 4 bases at J, with 14 bases in the middle. Germline V gene sequence: CDR1 LGHDT, CDR2 YNNKEL (reference sequence). The CDR3 is 15 residues long.

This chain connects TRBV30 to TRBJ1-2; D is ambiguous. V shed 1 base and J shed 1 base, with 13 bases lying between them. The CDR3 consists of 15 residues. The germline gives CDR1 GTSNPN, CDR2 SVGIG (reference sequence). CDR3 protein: CAWSGFRTGNYGYTF. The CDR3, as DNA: TGTGCCTGGAGTGGTTTCAGGACGGGTAACTATGGCTACACCTTC.

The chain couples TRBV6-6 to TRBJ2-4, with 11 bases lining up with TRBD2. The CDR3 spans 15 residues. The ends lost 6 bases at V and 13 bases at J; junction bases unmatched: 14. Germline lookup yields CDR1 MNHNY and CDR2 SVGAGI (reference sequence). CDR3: CASSPDPLAGVAQYF. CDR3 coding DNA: TGTGCCAGCAGCCCTGACCCACTAGCGGGAGTTGCGCAGTACTTC.

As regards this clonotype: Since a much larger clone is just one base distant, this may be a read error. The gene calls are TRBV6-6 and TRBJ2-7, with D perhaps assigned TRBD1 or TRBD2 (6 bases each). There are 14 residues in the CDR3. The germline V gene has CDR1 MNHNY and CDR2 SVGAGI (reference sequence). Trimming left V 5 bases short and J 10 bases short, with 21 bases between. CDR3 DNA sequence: TGTGCCAGCAGTCCGAGTATTAGAGGGGGGCCCCAGTACTTC. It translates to CASSPSIRGGPQYF.

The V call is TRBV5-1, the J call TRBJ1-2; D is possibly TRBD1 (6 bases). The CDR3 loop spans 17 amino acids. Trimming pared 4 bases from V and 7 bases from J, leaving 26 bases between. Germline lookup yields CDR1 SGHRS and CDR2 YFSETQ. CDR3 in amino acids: CASSITGTGGPTGGYTF. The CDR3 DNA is TGCGCCAGCAGCATTACGGGGACGGGGGGCCCAACAGGTGGCTACACCTTC.

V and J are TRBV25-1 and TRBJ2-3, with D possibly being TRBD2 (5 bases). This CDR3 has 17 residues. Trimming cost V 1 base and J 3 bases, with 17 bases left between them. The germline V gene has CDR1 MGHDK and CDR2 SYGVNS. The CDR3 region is CASSEWRQPQATDTQYF. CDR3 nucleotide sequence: TGTGCCAGCAGTGAATGGAGGCAACCTCAGGCTACAGATACGCAGTATTTT.

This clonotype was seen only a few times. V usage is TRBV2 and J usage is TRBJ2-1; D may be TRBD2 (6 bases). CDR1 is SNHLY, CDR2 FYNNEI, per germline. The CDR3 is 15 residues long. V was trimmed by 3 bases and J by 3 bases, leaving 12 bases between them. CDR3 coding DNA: TGTGCCAGCAGTGAGGAGGGCCGGGGCTACAATGAGCAGTTCTTC. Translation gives CASSEEGRGYNEQFF.

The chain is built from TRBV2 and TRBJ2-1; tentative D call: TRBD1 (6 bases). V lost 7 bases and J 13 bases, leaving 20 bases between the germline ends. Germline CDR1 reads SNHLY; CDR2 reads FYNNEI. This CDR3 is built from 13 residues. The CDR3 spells CASMPGHQETQFF. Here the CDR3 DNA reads TGTGCCAGCATGCCGGGACACCAAGAGACCCAGTTCTTC.

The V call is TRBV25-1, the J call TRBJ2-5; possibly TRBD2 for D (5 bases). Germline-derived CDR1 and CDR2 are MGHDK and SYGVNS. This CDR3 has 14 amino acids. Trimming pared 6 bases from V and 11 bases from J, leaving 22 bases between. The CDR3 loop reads CASSSLANYNEQYF. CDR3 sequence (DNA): TGTGCCAGCAGCTCTCTAGCCAATTACAATGAGCAGTACTTC.

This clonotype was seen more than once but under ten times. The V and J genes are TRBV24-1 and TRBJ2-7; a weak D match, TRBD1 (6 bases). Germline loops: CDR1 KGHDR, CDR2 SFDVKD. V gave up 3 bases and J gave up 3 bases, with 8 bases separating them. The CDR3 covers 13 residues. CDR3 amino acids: CATSDLTGYEQYF. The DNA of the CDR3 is TGTGCCACCAGTGATCTGACAGGCTACGAGCAGTACTTC.

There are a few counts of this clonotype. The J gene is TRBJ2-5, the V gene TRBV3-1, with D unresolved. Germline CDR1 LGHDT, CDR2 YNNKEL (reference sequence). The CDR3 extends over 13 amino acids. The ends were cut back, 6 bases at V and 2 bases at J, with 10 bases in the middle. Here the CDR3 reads CASRKRQQETQYF. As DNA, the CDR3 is TGTGCCAGCAGGAAGAGACAACAAGAGACCCAGTACTTC.

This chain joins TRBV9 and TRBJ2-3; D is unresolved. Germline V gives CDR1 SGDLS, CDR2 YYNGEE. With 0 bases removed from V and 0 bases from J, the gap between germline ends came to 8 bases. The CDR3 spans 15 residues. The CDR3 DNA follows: TGTGCCAGCAGCGTAGGGCTAGTTAGCACAGATACGCAGTATTTT. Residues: CASSVGLVSTDTQYF.

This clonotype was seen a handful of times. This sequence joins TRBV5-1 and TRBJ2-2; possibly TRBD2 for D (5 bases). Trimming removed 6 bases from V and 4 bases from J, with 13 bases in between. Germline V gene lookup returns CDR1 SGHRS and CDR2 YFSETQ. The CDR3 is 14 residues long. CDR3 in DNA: TGCGCCAGCATAGGACCAGCGGTCACCGGGGAGCTGTTTTTT. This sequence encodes CASIGPAVTGELFF.

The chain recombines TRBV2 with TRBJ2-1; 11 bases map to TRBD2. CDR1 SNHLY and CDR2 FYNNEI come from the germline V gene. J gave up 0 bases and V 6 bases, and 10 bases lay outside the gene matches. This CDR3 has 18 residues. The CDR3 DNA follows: TGTGCCAGCAGCCGGGGACTAGCGGCTGGAAGCTCCTACAATGAGCAGTTCTTC. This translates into CASSRGLAAGSSYNEQFF.

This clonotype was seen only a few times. The chain's CDR3 is CASSLRDVFQETQYF. CDR3 nucleotide sequence: TGTGCCAGCAGCCTTAGGGACGTTTTCCAAGAGACCCAGTACTTC. The gene calls are TRBV5-5 and TRBJ2-5, with D perhaps given as TRBD1 or TRBD2 (5 bases each). V was clipped by 4 bases and J by 1 base, with 14 bases between them. CDR1 and CDR2 (germline): SGHKS, YYEKEE (reference sequence). The CDR3 runs to 15 residues.